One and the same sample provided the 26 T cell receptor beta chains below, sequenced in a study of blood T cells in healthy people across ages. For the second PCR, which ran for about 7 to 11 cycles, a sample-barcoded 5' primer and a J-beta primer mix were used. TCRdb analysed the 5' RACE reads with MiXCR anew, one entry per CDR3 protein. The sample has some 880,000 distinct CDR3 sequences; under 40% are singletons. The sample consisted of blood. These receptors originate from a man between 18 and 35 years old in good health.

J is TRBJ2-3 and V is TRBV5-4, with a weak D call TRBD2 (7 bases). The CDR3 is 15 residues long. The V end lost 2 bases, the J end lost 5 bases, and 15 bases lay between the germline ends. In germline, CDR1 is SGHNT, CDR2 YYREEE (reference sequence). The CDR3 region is CASSFLGGALDTQYF. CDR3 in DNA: TGTGCCAGCAGCTTTTTGGGGGGGGCCTTAGATACGCAGTATTTT.

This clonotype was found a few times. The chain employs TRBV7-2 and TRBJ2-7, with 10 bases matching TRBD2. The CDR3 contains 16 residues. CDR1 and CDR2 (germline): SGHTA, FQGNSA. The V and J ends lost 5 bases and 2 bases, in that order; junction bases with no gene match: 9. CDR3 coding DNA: TGTGCCAGCAGCCTGAATCCTAGCGGGGGCCCCTACGAGCAGTACTTC. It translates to CASSLNPSGGPYEQYF.

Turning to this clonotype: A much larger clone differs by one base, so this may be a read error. CDR3 in DNA: TGTGCCAGCACCCTAAATAGTGCCCGGGAGACCCAGTACTTC. This encodes CASTLNSARETQYF. This sequence joins TRBV12-3 or TRBV12-4 and TRBJ2-5; no firm D call. The CDR3 is 14 amino acids. Trimming took off 7 bases at V and 5 bases at J, with 17 bases between the two ends.

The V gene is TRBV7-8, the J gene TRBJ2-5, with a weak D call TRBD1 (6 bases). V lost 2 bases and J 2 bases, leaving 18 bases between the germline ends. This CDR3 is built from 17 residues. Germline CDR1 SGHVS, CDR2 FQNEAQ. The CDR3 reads CASSLYVEGDGQETQYF. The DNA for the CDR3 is TGTGCCAGCAGCTTATACGTAGAGGGGGACGGACAAGAGACCCAGTACTTC.

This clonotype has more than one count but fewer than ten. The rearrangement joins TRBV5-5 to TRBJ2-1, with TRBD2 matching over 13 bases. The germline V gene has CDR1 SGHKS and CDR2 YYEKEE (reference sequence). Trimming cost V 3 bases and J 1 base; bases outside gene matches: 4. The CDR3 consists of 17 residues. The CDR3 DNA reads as TGTGCCAGCAGCTCACTAGCGGGGGGGCTTTCCTACAATGAGCAGTTCTTC. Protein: CASSSLAGGLSYNEQFF.

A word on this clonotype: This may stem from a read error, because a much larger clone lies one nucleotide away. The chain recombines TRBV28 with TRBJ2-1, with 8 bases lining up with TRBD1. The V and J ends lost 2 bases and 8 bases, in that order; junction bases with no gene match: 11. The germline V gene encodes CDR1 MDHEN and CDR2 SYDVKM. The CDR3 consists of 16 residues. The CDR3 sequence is CASSLGRTGINHEQFF. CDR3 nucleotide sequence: TGTGCCAGCAGTTTAGGTAGGACAGGGATAAACCATGAGCAGTTCTTC.

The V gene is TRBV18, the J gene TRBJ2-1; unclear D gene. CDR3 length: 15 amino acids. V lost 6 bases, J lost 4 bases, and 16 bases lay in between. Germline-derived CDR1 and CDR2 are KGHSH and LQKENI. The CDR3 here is CASSLPRAYYNEQFF. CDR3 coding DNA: TGTGCCAGCTCCCTCCCCCGGGCCTATTACAATGAGCAGTTCTTC.

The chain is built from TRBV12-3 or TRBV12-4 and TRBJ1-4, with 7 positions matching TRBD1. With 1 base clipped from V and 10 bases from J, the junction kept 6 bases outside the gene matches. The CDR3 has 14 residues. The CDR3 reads CASSLEGAGGKLFF. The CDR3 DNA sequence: TGTGCCAGCAGTTTAGAGGGGGCCGGTGGAAAACTGTTTTTT.

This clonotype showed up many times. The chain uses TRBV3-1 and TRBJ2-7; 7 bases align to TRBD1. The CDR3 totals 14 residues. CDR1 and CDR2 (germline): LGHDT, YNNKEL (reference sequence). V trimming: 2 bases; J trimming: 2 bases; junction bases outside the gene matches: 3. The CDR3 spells CASSQPGQTYEQYF. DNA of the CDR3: TGTGCCAGCAGCCAACCGGGACAGACCTACGAGCAGTACTTC.

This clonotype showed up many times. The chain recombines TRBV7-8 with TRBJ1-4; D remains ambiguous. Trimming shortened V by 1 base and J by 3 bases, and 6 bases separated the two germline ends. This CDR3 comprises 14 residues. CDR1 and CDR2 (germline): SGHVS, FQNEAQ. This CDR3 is CASSLVVPNEKLFF. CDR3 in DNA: TGTGCCAGCAGCTTAGTTGTACCTAATGAAAAACTGTTTTTT.

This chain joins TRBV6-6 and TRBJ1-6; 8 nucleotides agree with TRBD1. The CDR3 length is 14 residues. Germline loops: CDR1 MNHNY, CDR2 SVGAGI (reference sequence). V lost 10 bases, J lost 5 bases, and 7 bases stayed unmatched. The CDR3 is CATRTGRDNSPLHF. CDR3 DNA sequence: TGTGCCACCAGGACAGGGAGGGATAATTCACCCCTCCACTTT.

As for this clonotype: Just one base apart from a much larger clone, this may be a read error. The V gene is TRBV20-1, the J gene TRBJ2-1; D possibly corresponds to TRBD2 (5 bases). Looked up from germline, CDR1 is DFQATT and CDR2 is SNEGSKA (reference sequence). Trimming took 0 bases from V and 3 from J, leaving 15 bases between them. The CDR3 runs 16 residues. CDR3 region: CSARDRGDAHYNEQFF. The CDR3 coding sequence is TGCAGTGCTAGAGATCGGGGTGACGCTCACTACAATGAGCAGTTCTTC.

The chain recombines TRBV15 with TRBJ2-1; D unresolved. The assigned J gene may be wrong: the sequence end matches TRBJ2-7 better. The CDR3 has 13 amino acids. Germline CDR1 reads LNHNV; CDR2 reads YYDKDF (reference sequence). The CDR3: CATSRKADNEQYF. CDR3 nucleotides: TGTGCCACCAGCAGGAAAGCAGACAATGAGCAGTACTTC.

The DNA of the CDR3 is TGTGCCAGCAGCCAAGACGGCCAGGACACAGATACGCAGTATTTT. Translating it yields CASSQDGQDTDTQYF. The gene calls are TRBV11-2 and TRBJ2-3; D not resolved. The length of the CDR3 is 15 residues. Germline V gene sequence: CDR1 SGHAT, CDR2 FQNNGV. V gave up 5 bases and J gave up 2 bases, with 14 bases separating them.

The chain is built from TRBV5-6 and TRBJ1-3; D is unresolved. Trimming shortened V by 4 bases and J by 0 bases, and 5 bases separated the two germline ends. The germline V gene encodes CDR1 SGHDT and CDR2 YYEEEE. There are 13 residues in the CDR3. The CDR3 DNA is TGTGCCAGCAGCCATTACTCTGGAAACACCATATATTTT. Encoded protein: CASSHYSGNTIYF.

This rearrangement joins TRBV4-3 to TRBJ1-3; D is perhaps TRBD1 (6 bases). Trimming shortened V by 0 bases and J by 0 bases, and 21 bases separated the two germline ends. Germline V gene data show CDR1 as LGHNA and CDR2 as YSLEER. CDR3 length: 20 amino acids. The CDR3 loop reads CASSQDPGQSSSYSGNTIYF. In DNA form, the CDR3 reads TGCGCCAGCAGCCAAGATCCAGGACAGAGTTCCTCATACTCTGGAAACACCATATATTTT.

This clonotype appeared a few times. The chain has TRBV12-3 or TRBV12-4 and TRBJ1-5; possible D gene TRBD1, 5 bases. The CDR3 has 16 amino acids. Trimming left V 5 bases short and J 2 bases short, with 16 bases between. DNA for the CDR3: TGTGCCAGCAGTAGCCCAGGGTCCGCCGGCAATCAGCCCCAGCATTTT. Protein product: CASSSPGSAGNQPQHF.

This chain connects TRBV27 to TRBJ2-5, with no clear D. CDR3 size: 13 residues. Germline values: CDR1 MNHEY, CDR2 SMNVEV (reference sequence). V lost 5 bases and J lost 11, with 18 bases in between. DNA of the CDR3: TGTGCCAGCAGTGTCGGGCCTTACAACAAGCAGTACTTC. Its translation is CASSVGPYNKQYF.

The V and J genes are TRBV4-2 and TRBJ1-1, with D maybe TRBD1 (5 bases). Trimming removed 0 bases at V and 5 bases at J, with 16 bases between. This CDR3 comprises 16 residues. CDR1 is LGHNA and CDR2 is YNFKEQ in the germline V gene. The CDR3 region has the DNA TGTGCCAGCAGCCAAGATAAGGTGGGGCCCGGGACTGAAGCTTTCTTT. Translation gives CASSQDKVGPGTEAFF.

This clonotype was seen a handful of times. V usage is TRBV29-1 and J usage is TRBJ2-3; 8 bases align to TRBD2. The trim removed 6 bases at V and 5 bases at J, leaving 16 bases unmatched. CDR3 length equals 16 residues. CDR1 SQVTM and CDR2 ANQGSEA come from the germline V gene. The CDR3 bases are TGCAGCGTGGCGCCAGCGGGCGGGGGGTCAGGAGATACGCAGTATTTT. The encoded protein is CSVAPAGGGSGDTQYF.

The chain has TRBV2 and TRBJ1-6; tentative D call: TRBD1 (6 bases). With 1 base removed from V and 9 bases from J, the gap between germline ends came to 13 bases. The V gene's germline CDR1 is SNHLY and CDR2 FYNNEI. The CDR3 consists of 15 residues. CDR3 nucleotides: TGTGCCAGCAGTGAAGAACCGGGGGCAGGTTCACCCCTCCACTTT. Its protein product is CASSEEPGAGSPLHF.

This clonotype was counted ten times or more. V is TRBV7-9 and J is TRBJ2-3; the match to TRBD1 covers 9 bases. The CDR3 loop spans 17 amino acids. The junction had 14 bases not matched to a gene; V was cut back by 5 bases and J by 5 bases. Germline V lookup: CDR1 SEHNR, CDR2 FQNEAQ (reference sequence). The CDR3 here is CASSPPPRDREKDTQYF. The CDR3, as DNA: TGTGCCAGCAGCCCCCCGCCCCGGGACAGGGAGAAAGATACGCAGTATTTT.

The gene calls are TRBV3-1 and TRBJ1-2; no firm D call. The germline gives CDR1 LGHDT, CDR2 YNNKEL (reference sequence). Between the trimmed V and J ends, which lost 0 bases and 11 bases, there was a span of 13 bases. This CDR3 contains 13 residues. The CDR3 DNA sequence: TGTGCCAGCAGCCAAGATCAAGGGAGTTCGTACACCTTC. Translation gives CASSQDQGSSYTF.

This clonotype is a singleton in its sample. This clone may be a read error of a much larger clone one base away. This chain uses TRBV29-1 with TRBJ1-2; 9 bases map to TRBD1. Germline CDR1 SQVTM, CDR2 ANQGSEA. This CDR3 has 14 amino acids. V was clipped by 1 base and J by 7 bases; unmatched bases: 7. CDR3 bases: TGCAGCGTTGAAGGGGGACAGGGATCGGGTGGCTACACCTTC. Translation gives CSVEGGQGSGGYTF.

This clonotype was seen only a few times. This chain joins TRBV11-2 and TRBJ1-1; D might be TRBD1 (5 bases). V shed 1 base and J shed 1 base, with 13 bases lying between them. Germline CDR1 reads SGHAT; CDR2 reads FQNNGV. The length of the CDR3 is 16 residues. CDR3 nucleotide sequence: TGTGCCAGCAGCTTAGGCGGGTATGGACAGAACACTGAAGCTTTCTTT. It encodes CASSLGGYGQNTEAFF. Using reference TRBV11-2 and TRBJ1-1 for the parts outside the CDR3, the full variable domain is EAGVAQSPRYKIIEKRQSVAFWCNPISGHATLYWYQQILGQGPKLLIQFQNNGVVDDSQLPKDRFSAERLKGVDSTLKIQPAKLEDSAVYLCASSLGGYGQNTEAFFGQGTRLTVV.

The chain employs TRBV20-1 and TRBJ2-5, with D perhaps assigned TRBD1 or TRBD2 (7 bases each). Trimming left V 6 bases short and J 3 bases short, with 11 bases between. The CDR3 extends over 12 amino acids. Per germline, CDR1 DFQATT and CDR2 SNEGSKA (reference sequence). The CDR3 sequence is CSAQGGKETQYF. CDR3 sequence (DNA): TGCAGTGCCCAGGGGGGGAAAGAGACCCAGTACTTC.